These T cell receptor beta chains were read from a single sample in a study of Ad26.COV2.S vaccination and SARS-CoV-2 variants. The assay was immunoSEQ multiplex PCR, and TCRdb's table has in-frame clones only and misses some. The data show about 350,000 clones, around 88% seen once. Sample: peripheral blood, taken in a trial of Ad26.COV2.S vaccine versus placebo. The origin of the receptors is a person between 18 and 65 years old who received the Ad26.COV2.S COVID-19 vaccine or a placebo. Each CDR3 is given with its conserved first and last residue. The D gene is left open where the match is weak. Clone size is not always given. Where it is, it says once, few, many or a class for expanded clones.

d_call	v_call	j_call	clone_size	cdr3_length	cdr3_aa	cdr3_nt
-	TRBV12-3/TRBV12-4	TRBJ1-1	-	11	CASGGESEAFF	TGTGCCAGCGGGGGAGAGTCTGAAGCTTTCTTT
TRBD1	TRBV3-1/TRBV3-2	TRBJ1-6	-	15	CASSPRDRVASPLHF	TGTGCCAGCAGCCCCCGGGACAGGGTGGCTTCACCCCTCCACTTT
-	TRBV6-2/TRBV6-3	TRBJ1-5	once	15	CASSYGSGDSQPQHF	TGTGCCAGCAGTTACGGGTCAGGGGATAGTCAGCCCCAGCATTTT
-	TRBV7-2	TRBJ2-7	-	15	CASSFDRQTTYEQYF	TGTGCCAGCAGCTTCGACAGGCAAACCACCTACGAGCAGTACTTC
-	TRBV7-3	TRBJ2-7	-	15	CASSPRDSPTYEQYF	TGTGCCAGCAGCCCAAGGGACTCCCCGACCTACGAGCAGTACTTC
-	TRBV15	TRBJ2-1	-	16	CATSRDRGSSYNEQFF	TGTGCCACCAGCAGAGATAGGGGAAGCTCCTACAATGAGCAGTTCTTC
-	TRBV27	TRBJ2-3	-	11	CASSSQWKQYF	TGTGCCAGCAGTTCACAGTGGAAGCAGTATTTT
-	TRBV18	TRBJ2-2	-	16	CASSPQHGGTPGELFF	TGTGCCAGCTCACCCCAACATGGAGGAACCCCCGGGGAGCTGTTTTTT
TRBD2	TRBV4-2	TRBJ2-2	-	17	CASSQPERGVDTGELFF	TGTGCCAGCAGCCAACCTGAGCGGGGGGTTGACACCGGGGAGCTGTTTTTT
TRBD2	TRBV7-2	TRBJ2-3	once	14	CASRREGSTDTQYF	TGTGCCAGCAGACGGGAGGGGAGTACAGATACGCAGTATTTT
-	TRBV28	TRBJ2-7	few	14	CASRKQGSAYEQYF	TGTGCCAGCAGAAAACAGGGATCGGCCTACGAGCAGTACTTC